These T cell receptor beta chains were read from a single sample in a study of cytomegalovirus exposure and HLA in healthy donors. Sequenced by immunoSEQ multiplex PCR; TCRdb stores in-frame clones only, minus some. The sample lists about 120,000 clones; over 55% were seen once. The source material was PBMCs. Receptor source: a man between 18 and 29 years old in good health and CMV-seropositive. CDR3s include the opening cysteine and the closing phenylalanine or tryptophan. A D gene is named only where the DNA matches it firmly. Size is omitted from some rows. Given values are once, few, many or a class for expanded clones.

D gene: .; V gene: TRBV7-9; J gene: TRBJ2-1; clone size: once; CDR3 DNA: TGTGCCGGCGGGCCGCGGAATGAGCAGTTCTTC; CDR3 protein: CAGGPRNEQFF
D gene: .; V gene: TRBV28; J gene: TRBJ1-1; clone size: few; CDR3 DNA: TGTGCCAGCAGTGCGTCGTTGAACACTGAAGCTTTCTTT; CDR3 protein: CASSASLNTEAFF
D gene: TRBD2; V gene: TRBV29-1; J gene: TRBJ2-1; clone size: .; CDR3 DNA: TGCAGCGTTGGGCTAGCGGGGGGGCCTGGCAATGAGCAGTTCTTC; CDR3 protein: CSVGLAGGPGNEQFF
D gene: .; V gene: TRBV7-6; J gene: TRBJ2-3; clone size: .; CDR3 DNA: TGTGCCAGCAGCTTATCAACGGTCCCGGATACGCAGTATTTT; CDR3 protein: CASSLSTVPDTQYF
D gene: .; V gene: TRBV6-7; J gene: TRBJ2-7; clone size: .; CDR3 DNA: TGTGCCTCAGCCCGGCGGGGTGGCTCCTACGAGCAGTACTTC; CDR3 protein: CASARRGGSYEQYF
D gene: .; V gene: TRBV6-1; J gene: TRBJ1-6; clone size: many; CDR3 DNA: TGTGCCAGCAGTGAGGAGGCAGGCGGTAATTCACCCCTCCACTTT; CDR3 protein: CASSEEAGGNSPLHF
D gene: TRBD1; V gene: TRBV2; J gene: TRBJ1-6; clone size: .; CDR3 DNA: TGTGCCAGCAGTGAAGTTTATGGACAGGGGGATTCACCCCTCCACTTT; CDR3 protein: CASSEVYGQGDSPLHF
D gene: .; V gene: TRBV9; J gene: TRBJ2-1; clone size: .; CDR3 DNA: TGTGCCAGCAGTACAGGTGGGGCGAATGAGCAGTTCTTC; CDR3 protein: CASSTGGANEQFF
D gene: TRBD2; V gene: TRBV27; J gene: TRBJ2-1; clone size: .; CDR3 DNA: TGTGCCAGCGCACGAAGACTAGCGGGGGGATACAATGAGCAGTTCTTC; CDR3 protein: CASARRLAGGYNEQFF
D gene: .; V gene: TRBV11-3; J gene: TRBJ2-5; clone size: few; CDR3 DNA: TGTGCCAGCAGCTTCGGACTCCACCGAGAGACCCAGTACTTC; CDR3 protein: CASSFGLHRETQYF
D gene: .; V gene: TRBV2; J gene: TRBJ2-1; clone size: .; CDR3 DNA: TGTGCCAGCAGTCTAAAGACAGGCTCGCCGTTCTTC; CDR3 protein: CASSLKTGSPFF
D gene: .; V gene: TRBV6-6; J gene: TRBJ2-7; clone size: .; CDR3 DNA: TGTGCCAGTATGGACAATCCCCACGAGCAGTACTTC; CDR3 protein: CASMDNPHEQYF
D gene: .; V gene: TRBV11-3; J gene: TRBJ2-3; clone size: .; CDR3 DNA: TGTGCCAGCAGCTCGCCGGGGGACAGAGCAGATACGCAGTATTTT; CDR3 protein: CASSSPGDRADTQYF
D gene: .; V gene: TRBV25-1; J gene: TRBJ1-6; clone size: .; CDR3 DNA: TGTGCCAGCAGTGAATTTTCGGGGAAGAATTCACCCCTCCACTTT; CDR3 protein: CASSEFSGKNSPLHF
D gene: .; V gene: TRBV5-6; J gene: TRBJ2-2; clone size: .; CDR3 DNA: TGTGCCAGCAGCTTAATCTCGGCGAACACCGGGGAGCTGTTTTTT; CDR3 protein: CASSLISANTGELFF
D gene: .; V gene: TRBV6-5; J gene: TRBJ1-1; clone size: .; CDR3 DNA: TGTGCCAGCAGTTACTCGACCGGGGTCTACACTGAAGCTTTCTTT; CDR3 protein: CASSYSTGVYTEAFF
D gene: .; V gene: TRBV11-2; J gene: TRBJ1-1; clone size: .; CDR3 DNA: TGTGCCAGCAGTCTAACAGGCACTGAAGCTTTCTTT; CDR3 protein: CASSLTGTEAFF
D gene: TRBD1; V gene: TRBV19; J gene: TRBJ2-2; clone size: .; CDR3 DNA: TGTGCCAGCTACCGGGACAGGGGCTACGGGGAGCTGTTTTTT; CDR3 protein: CASYRDRGYGELFF
D gene: .; V gene: TRBV5-1; J gene: TRBJ1-1; clone size: .; CDR3 DNA: TGCGCCAGCATTGGGGTGGAGGGCACTGAAGCTTTCTTT; CDR3 protein: CASIGVEGTEAFF
D gene: TRBD1; V gene: TRBV11-2; J gene: TRBJ1-1; clone size: .; CDR3 DNA: TGTGCCAGCAGCTTAGGGGGGACAGGCCCCGAGGGGACTGAAGCTTTCTTT; CDR3 protein: CASSLGGTGPEGTEAFF
D gene: TRBD1; V gene: TRBV28; J gene: TRBJ1-5; clone size: .; CDR3 DNA: TGTGCCAGCTCAACGCCGGGACAGCACAATCAGCCCCAGCATTTT; CDR3 protein: CASSTPGQHNQPQHF
D gene: TRBD1; V gene: TRBV6-1; J gene: TRBJ1-1; clone size: few; CDR3 DNA: TGTGCCAGCAGTGATTGGACAGGGGGAAACACTGAAGCTTTCTTT; CDR3 protein: CASSDWTGGNTEAFF
D gene: .; V gene: TRBV6-1; J gene: TRBJ1-6; clone size: .; CDR3 DNA: TGTGCCAGCAGTGAAGAAACCGCCCCTATCTCACCCCTCCACTTT; CDR3 protein: CASSEETAPISPLHF
D gene: .; V gene: TRBV21-1; J gene: TRBJ1-3; clone size: .; CDR3 DNA: TGTGCCAGCAGCATCCCAGGGGGATTCTCTGGAAACACCATATATTTT; CDR3 protein: CASSIPGGFSGNTIYF
D gene: .; V gene: TRBV20-1; J gene: TRBJ1-1; clone size: .; CDR3 DNA: TGCAGTGCTAGAGAGGGGGGAGCTTTCTTT; CDR3 protein: CSAREGGAFF
D gene: .; V gene: TRBV7-9; J gene: TRBJ1-1; clone size: .; CDR3 DNA: TGTTCCAGCAGCTTCCAGGGAGGGGCGAACACTGAAGCTTTCTTT; CDR3 protein: CSSSFQGGANTEAFF
D gene: .; V gene: TRBV11-2; J gene: TRBJ1-4; clone size: .; CDR3 DNA: TGTGCCAGCAGCTTAGATACAGGCGCCGTCGAAAAACTGTTTTTT; CDR3 protein: CASSLDTGAVEKLFF
D gene: TRBD1; V gene: TRBV6-5; J gene: TRBJ2-2; clone size: few; CDR3 DNA: TGTGCCAGCAGTTACGGCAGGGGGACCGGGGAGCTGTTTTTT; CDR3 protein: CASSYGRGTGELFF
D gene: TRBD1; V gene: TRBV5-4; J gene: TRBJ2-3; clone size: .; CDR3 DNA: TGTGCCAGCAGCCTGGACGGGACAGACACAGATACGCAGTATTTT; CDR3 protein: CASSLDGTDTDTQYF
D gene: TRBD2; V gene: TRBV7-9; J gene: TRBJ2-5; clone size: .; CDR3 DNA: TGTGCCAGCAGCTTAGGGCTAGCGGGGGCCTACGCAGAGACCCAGTACTTC; CDR3 protein: CASSLGLAGAYAETQYF
D gene: TRBD1; V gene: TRBV6-1; J gene: TRBJ1-4; clone size: .; CDR3 DNA: TGTGCCAGCAGGGACAGGGGTTTGGGTGAAAAACTGTTTTTT; CDR3 protein: CASRDRGLGEKLFF
D gene: .; V gene: TRBV15; J gene: TRBJ1-5; clone size: .; CDR3 DNA: TGTGCCACCAGTAAGCGTGGCAATCAGCCCCAGCATTTT; CDR3 protein: CATSKRGNQPQHF
D gene: TRBD2; V gene: TRBV7-8; J gene: TRBJ2-1; clone size: .; CDR3 DNA: TGTGCCAGCAGCTCCGGGGGGGCCCACAATGAGCAGTTCTTC; CDR3 protein: CASSSGGAHNEQFF
D gene: TRBD2; V gene: TRBV10-2; J gene: TRBJ2-1; clone size: .; CDR3 DNA: TGCGCCAGCAGGAATATTATAGCGGGGAGCAATGAGCAGTTCTTC; CDR3 protein: CASRNIIAGSNEQFF
D gene: TRBD1; V gene: TRBV6-6; J gene: TRBJ2-1; clone size: .; CDR3 DNA: TGTGCCAGCGGTACAGGGGGCTACAATGAGCAGTTCTTC; CDR3 protein: CASGTGGYNEQFF
D gene: .; V gene: TRBV10-2; J gene: TRBJ1-5; clone size: .; CDR3 DNA: TGCGCCAGCAGGCCGGGGGGGTCGTCGCAGCCCCAGCATTTT; CDR3 protein: CASRPGGSSQPQHF
D gene: TRBD1; V gene: TRBV5-1; J gene: TRBJ2-5; clone size: .; CDR3 DNA: TGCGCCAGCAGTTGGGACAGTCAAGAGACCCAGTACTTC; CDR3 protein: CASSWDSQETQYF
D gene: .; V gene: TRBV5-1; J gene: TRBJ1-3; clone size: .; CDR3 DNA: TGCGCCAGCATCAACAGGGCCTCTGGAAACACCATATATTTT; CDR3 protein: CASINRASGNTIYF
D gene: .; V gene: TRBV4-1; J gene: TRBJ2-7; clone size: .; CDR3 DNA: TGCGCCAGCAGCCCCTTTGCGGGGATGGTCGACGAGCAGTACTTC; CDR3 protein: CASSPFAGMVDEQYF
D gene: .; V gene: TRBV28; J gene: TRBJ1-2; clone size: .; CDR3 DNA: TGTGCCAGCAGCACCGGGCAGGGCGTCTATGGCTACACCTTC; CDR3 protein: CASSTGQGVYGYTF
D gene: TRBD1; V gene: TRBV10-3; J gene: TRBJ1-1; clone size: few; CDR3 DNA: TGTGCCATCAGTGGGGGACAGGGGATGGGAGCTTTCTTT; CDR3 protein: CAISGGQGMGAFF
D gene: TRBD1; V gene: TRBV30; J gene: TRBJ1-1; clone size: .; CDR3 DNA: TGTGCCTGGAGCTCCGGGACAGGTTTTAGGTCGGACACTGAAGCTTTCTTT; CDR3 protein: CAWSSGTGFRSDTEAFF